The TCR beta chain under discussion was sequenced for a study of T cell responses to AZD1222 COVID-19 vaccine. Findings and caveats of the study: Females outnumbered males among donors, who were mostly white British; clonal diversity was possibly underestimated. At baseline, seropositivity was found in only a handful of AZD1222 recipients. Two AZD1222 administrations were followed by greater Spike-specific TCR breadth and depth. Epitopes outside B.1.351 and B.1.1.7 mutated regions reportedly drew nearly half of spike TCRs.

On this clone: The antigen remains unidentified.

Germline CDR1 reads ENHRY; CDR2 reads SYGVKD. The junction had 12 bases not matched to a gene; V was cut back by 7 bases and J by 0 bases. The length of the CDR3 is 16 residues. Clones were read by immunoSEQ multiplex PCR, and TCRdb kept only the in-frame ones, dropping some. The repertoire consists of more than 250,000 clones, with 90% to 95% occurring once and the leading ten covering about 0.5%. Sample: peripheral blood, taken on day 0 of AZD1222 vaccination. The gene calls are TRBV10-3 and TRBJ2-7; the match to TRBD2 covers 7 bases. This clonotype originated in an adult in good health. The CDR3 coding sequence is TGTGCCATCACAGTCGGGAGGAGGGCCCTCTCCTACGAGCAGTACTTC. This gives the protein CAITVGRRALSYEQYF.